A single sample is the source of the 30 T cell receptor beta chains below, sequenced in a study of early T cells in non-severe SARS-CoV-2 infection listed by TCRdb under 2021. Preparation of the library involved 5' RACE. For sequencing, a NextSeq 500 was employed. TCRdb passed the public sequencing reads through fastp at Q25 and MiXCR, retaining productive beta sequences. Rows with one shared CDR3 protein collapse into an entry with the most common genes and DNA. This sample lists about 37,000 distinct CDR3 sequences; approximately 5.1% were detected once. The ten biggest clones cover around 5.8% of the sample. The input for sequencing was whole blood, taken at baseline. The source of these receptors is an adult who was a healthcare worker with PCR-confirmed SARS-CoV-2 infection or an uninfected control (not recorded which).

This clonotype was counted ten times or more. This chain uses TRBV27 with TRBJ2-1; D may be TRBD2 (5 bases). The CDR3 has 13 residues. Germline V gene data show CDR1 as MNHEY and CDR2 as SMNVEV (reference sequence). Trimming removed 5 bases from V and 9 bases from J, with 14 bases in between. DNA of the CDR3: TGTGCCAGCAGTCCCACTAGAGAGGCTGAGCAGTTCTTC. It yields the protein CASSPTREAEQFF.

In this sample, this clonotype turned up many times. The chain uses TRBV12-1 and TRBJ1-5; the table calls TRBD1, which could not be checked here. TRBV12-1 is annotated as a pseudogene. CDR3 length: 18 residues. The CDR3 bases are TGTGCCAGCAGCAGGAGTATCAGGGGGCGTTTGAGCAATCAGCCCCAGCATTTT. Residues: CASSRSIRGRLSNQPQHF.

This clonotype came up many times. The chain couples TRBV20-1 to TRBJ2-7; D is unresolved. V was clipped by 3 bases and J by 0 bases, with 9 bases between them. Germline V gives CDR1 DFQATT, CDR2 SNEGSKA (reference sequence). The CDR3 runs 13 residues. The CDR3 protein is CSASVQPSYEQYF. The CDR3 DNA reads TGCAGTGCTAGCGTGCAGCCCTCCTACGAGCAGTACTTC.

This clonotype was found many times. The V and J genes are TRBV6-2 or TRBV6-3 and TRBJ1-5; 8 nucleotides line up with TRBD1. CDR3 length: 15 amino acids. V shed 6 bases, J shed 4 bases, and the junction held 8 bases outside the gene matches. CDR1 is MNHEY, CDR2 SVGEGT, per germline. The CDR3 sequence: CASSSDRGPNQPQHF. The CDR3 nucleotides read TGTGCCAGCAGCTCTGACAGGGGACCTAATCAGCCCCAGCATTTT.

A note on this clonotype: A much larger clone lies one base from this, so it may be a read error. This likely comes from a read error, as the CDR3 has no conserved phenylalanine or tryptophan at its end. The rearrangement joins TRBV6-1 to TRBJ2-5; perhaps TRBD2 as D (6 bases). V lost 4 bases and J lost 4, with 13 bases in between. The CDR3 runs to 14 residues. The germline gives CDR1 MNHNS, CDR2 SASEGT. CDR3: CASSVGGRLETQYS. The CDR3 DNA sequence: TGTGCCAGCAGTGTTGGAGGGCGGCTAGAGACCCAGTACTCC.

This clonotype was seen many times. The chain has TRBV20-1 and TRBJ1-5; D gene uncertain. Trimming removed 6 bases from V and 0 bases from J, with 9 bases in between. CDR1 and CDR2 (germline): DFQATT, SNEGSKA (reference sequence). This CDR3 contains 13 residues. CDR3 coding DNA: TGCAGTGCGGCGGTGAATAGCAATCAGCCCCAGCATTTT. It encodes CSAAVNSNQPQHF.

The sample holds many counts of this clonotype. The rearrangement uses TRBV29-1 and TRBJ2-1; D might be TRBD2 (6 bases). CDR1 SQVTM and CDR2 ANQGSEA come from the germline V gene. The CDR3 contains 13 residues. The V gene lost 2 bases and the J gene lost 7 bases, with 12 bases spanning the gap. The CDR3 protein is CSVERQAGNEQFF. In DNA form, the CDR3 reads TGCAGCGTTGAACGGCAGGCGGGGAATGAGCAGTTCTTC.

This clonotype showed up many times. CDR3 in amino acids: CASSDSGYSTDTQYF. The CDR3 DNA reads as TGTGCCAGCAGTGACTCCGGCTACAGCACAGATACGCAGTATTTT. The chain couples TRBV6-4 to TRBJ2-3; D is unclear. The CDR3 covers 15 residues. Trimming removed 0 bases from V and 0 bases from J, with 7 bases in between. From germline, CDR1 is MRHNA and CDR2 SNTAGT.

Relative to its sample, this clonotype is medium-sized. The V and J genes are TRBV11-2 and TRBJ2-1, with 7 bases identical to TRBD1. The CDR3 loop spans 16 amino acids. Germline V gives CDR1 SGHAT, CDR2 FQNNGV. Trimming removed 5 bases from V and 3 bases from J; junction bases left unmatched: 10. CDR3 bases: TGTGCCAGCAGCCTGACCCGGGACAGAGACTACAATGAGCAGTTCTTC. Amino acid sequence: CASSLTRDRDYNEQFF.

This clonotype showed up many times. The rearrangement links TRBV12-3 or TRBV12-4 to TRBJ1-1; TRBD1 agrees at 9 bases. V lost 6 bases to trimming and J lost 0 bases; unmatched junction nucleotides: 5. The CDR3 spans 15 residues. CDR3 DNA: TGTGCCAGCAGGCCGACAGGGGGTATGAACACTGAAGCTTTCTTT. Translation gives CASRPTGGMNTEAFF.

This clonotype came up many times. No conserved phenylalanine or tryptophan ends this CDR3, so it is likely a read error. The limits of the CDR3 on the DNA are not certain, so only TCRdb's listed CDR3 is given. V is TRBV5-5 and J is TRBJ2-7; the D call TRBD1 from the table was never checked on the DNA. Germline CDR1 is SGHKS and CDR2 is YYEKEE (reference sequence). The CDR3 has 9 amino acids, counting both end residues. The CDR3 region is CASSWTGTG.

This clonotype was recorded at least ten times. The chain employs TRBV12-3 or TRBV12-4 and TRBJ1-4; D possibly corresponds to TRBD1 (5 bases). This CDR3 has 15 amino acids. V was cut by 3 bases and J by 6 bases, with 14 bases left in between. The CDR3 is CASSFSRAGDEKLFF. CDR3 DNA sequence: TGTGCCAGCAGTTTTAGCAGGGCAGGAGATGAAAAACTGTTTTTT.

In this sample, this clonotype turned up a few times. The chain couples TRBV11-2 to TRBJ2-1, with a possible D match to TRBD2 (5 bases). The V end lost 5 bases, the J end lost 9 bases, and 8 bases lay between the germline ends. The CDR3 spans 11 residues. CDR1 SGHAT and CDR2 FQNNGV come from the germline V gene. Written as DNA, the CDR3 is TGTGCCAGCAGCCCCGCGGGTGAGCAGTTCTTC. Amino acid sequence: CASSPAGEQFF.

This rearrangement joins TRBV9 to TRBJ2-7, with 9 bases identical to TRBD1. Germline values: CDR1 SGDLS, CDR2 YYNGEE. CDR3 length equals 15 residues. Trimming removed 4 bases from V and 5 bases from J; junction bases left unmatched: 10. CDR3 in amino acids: CASSPRDRVYHEQYF. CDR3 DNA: TGTGCCAGCAGCCCCCGGGACAGGGTATACCACGAGCAGTACTTC.

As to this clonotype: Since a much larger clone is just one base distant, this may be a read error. The CDR3 DNA is TGCAGTGCTACCGTTTGCGGATACAACAATGAGCAGTTCTTC. Translated, it gives CSATVCGYNNEQFF. The genes are TRBV20-1 and TRBJ2-1; D unclear. The CDR3 is made up of 14 amino acids. V was clipped by 4 bases and J by 5 bases, with 15 bases between them. CDR1 and CDR2 (germline): DFQATT, SNEGSKA (reference sequence).

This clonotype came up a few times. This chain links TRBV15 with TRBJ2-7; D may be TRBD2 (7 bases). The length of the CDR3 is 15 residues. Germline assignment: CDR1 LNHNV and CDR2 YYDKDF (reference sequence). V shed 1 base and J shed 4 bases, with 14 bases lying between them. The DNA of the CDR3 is TGTGCCACCAGCAGAGGTGGGGGGGCGATGTACGAGCAGTACTTC. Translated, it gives CATSRGGGAMYEQYF.

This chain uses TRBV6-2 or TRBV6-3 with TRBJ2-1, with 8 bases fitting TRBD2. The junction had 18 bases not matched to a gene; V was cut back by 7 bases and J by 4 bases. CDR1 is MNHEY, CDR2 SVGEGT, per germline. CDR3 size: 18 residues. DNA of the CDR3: TGTGCCAGCACCGACGGGGGCGGGAGGCCCCTATATTACAATGAGCAGTTCTTC. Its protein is CASTDGGGRPLYYNEQFF.

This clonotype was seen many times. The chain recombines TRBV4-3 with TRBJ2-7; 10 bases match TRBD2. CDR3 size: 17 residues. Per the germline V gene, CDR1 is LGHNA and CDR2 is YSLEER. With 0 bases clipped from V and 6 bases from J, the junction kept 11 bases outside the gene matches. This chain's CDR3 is CASSQDVGASGSIEQYV. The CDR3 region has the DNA TGCGCCAGCAGCCAAGATGTCGGTGCTAGCGGGAGCATCGAGCAGTACGTC.

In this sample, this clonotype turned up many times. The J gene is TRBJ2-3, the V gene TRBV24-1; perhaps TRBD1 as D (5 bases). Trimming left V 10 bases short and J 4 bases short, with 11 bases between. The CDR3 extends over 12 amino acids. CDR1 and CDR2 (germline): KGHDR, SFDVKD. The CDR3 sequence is CATGQRADTQYF. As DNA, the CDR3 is TGTGCCACGGGGCAGCGCGCAGATACGCAGTATTTT.

In nucleotides, the CDR3 is TGTGCCAGCAGCCCGCAGACAGGGCCCCTCACAGATACGCAGTATTTT. Translating it yields CASSPQTGPLTDTQYF. This rearrangement joins TRBV6-5 to TRBJ2-3; 7 nucleotides match TRBD1. This CDR3 region has 16 residues. The germline V gene has CDR1 MNHEY and CDR2 SVGAGI. V lost 6 bases and J lost 2; bases outside the gene matches: 11.

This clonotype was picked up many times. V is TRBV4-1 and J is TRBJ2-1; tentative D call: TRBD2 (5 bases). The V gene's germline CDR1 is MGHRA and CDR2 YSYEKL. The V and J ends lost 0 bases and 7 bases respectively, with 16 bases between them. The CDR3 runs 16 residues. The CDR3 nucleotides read TGCGCCAGCAGCCAAGATAAACGGAGAGAGCGGAATGAGCAGTTCTTC. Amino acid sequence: CASSQDKRRERNEQFF.

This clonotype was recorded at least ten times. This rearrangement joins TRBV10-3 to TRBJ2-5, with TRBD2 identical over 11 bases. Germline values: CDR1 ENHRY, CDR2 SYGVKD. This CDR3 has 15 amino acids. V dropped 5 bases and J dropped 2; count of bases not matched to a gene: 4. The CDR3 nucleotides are TGTGCCATCAGTTCGACTAGCGGGGTTCAAGAGACCCAGTACTTC. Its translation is CAISSTSGVQETQYF.

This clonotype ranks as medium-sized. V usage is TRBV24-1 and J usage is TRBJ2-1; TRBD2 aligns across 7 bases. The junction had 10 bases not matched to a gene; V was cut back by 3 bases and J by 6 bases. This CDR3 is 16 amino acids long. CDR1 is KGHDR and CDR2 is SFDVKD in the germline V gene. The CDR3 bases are TGTGCCACCAGTGATCGGAGCGGGATATCGGGCAATGAGCAGTTCTTC. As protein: CATSDRSGISGNEQFF.

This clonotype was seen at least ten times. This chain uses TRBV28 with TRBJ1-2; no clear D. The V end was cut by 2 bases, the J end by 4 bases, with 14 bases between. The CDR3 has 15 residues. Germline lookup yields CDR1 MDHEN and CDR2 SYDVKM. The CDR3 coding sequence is TGTGCCAGCAGTTTAGACGGATCCACGGGCTATGGCTACACCTTC. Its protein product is CASSLDGSTGYGYTF.

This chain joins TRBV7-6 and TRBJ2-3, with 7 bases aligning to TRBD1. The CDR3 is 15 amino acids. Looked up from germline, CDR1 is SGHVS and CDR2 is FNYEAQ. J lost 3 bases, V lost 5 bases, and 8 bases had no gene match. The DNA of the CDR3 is TGTGCCAGCAGCACCCCAGACAGGGAGACAGATACGCAGTATTTT. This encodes CASSTPDRETDTQYF.

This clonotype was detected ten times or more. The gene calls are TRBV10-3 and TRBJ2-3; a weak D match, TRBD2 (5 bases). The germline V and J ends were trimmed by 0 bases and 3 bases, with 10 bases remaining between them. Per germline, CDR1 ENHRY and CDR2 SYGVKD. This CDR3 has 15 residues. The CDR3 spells CAISESSWETDTQYF. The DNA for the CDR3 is TGTGCCATCAGTGAGTCGAGTTGGGAGACAGATACGCAGTATTTT.

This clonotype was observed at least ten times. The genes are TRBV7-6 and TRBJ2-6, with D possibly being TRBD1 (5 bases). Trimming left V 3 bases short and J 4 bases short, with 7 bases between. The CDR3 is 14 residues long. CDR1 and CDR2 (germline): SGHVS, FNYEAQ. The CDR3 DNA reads TGTGCCAGCAGCTTCAGGGCCGGGGCCAACGTCCTGACTTTC. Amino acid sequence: CASSFRAGANVLTF.

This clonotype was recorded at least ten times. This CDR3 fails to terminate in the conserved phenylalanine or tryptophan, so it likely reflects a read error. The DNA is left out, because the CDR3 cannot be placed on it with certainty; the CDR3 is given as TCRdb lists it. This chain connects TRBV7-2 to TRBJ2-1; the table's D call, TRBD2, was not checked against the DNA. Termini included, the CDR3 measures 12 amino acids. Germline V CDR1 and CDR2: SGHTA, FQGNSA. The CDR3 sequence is CASSLEIGLAQI.

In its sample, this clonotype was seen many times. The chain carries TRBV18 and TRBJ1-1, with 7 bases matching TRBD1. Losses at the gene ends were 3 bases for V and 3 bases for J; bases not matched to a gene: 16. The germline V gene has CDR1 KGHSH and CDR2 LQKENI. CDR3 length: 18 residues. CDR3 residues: CASSPLRVPNRGDTEAFF. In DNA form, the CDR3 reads TGTGCCAGCTCACCTCTTCGGGTCCCAAACAGGGGTGACACTGAAGCTTTCTTT.

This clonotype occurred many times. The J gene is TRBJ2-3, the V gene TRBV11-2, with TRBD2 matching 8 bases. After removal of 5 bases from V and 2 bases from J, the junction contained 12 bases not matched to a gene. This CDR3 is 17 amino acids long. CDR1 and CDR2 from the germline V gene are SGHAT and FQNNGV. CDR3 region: CASSQRPAGVFTDTQYF. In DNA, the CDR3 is TGTGCCAGCAGCCAACGGCCAGCGGGAGTCTTCACAGATACGCAGTATTTT.